What follows are 7 T cell receptor beta chains derived from one specimen sequenced in a study of Ad26.COV2.S vaccination and SARS-CoV-2 variants. Assay used: immunoSEQ multiplex PCR; TCRdb lists only in-frame clones, some missing. This table holds roughly 420,000 clones, roughly 89% found once. As to treatment: 19 received Ad26.COV2.S at low or high dose, single or two shots; five or six received placebo; per-sample allocation not given. The study sampled participants on day 63 after the first vaccine or placebo injection. The sample consisted of peripheral blood, taken in a trial of Ad26.COV2.S vaccine versus placebo. Receptor source: a person aged 18 to 65 who received the Ad26.COV2.S COVID-19 vaccine or a placebo.

This chain connects TRBV7-2 to TRBJ2-3; D is uncertain. Germline loops: CDR1 SGHTA, CDR2 FQGNSA. Trimming took 4 bases from V and 3 from J, leaving 8 bases between them. This CDR3 is built from 13 residues. The CDR3 here is CASSSEPTDTQYF. The CDR3 DNA follows: TGTGCCAGCAGCTCCGAACCAACAGATACGCAGTATTTT.

The genes are TRBV3-1 (or the pseudogene TRBV3-2) and TRBJ1-2; D is unresolved. Germline lookup yields CDR1 LGHDT and CDR2 YNNKEL (reference sequence). Trimming removed 2 bases from V and 0 bases from J, with 1 base in between. CDR3 length: 12 amino acids. The CDR3 loop is CASSQPNYGYTF. The CDR3 bases are TGTGCCAGCAGCCAACCTAACTATGGCTACACCTTC.

The chain joins TRBV9 to TRBJ2-2; possibly TRBD2 for D (6 bases). This CDR3 contains 14 residues. Germline V gives CDR1 SGDLS, CDR2 YYNGEE. V lost 2 bases to trimming and J lost 1 base, with 6 bases between them. CDR3 DNA sequence: TGTGCCAGCAGCGTCGGGAGGAACACCGGGGAGCTGTTTTTT. Amino acids: CASSVGRNTGELFF.

The chain employs TRBV4-2 and TRBJ2-3, with D perhaps matching TRBD2 (5 bases). The CDR3 is made up of 15 amino acids. The germline V gene has CDR1 LGHNA and CDR2 YNFKEQ. Trimming left V 4 bases short and J 5 bases short, with 16 bases between. CDR3: CASSLRHGEGDTQYF. The CDR3 nucleotides are TGTGCCAGCAGCCTACGGCACGGGGAAGGAGATACGCAGTATTTT.

V gene TRBV6-1 combines with J gene TRBJ1-5; TRBD1 agrees at 11 bases. The V and J ends lost 6 bases and 5 bases, in that order; junction bases with no gene match: 0. This CDR3 region has 13 residues. Germline V gene sequence: CDR1 MNHNS, CDR2 SASEGT. CDR3 sequence reads: CASRGQGDQPQHF. The CDR3 region has the DNA TGTGCCAGCAGGGGACAGGGGGATCAGCCCCAGCATTTT.

V usage is TRBV11-3 and J usage is TRBJ2-5, with D possibly TRBD2 on 6 matching bases. This CDR3 has 17 residues. Per germline, CDR1 SGHNT and CDR2 YENEEA. Trimming cost V 1 base and J 0 bases, with 15 bases left between them. CDR3 region: CASSLGLREVNQETQYF. For the CDR3, the DNA is TGTGCCAGCAGCTTAGGGTTGAGGGAGGTGAACCAAGAGACCCAGTACTTC.

As regards this clone: The junction differs from germline at one of its ends, possibly a read error. In the same sample, other DNA sequences code for this CDR3. The V call is TRBV6-6, the J call TRBJ1-6; D is unclear. The germline V gene has CDR1 MNHNY and CDR2 SVGAGI (reference sequence). The CDR3 is 12 residues long. CDR3 coding DNA: TGCGCCAGCAAGCGCGGGAATTCACCCCTCCACTTT. Its protein is CASKRGNSPLHF.